A selection of T cell receptor beta chains follows, all from one sample in a study of blood T cells in healthy people across ages. One entry per CDR3 protein, called by TCRdb with MiXCR from the 5' RACE reads. This table has 600,000 to 1,000,000 distinct CDR3 sequences, 25% appearing once. A further study also used this sample, focusing on T cells of mothers and their children.

The sample taken for sequencing was blood. The receptors stem from a boy aged 10-17 years in good health. CDR3s include the opening cysteine and the closing phenylalanine or tryptophan. The D gene is left open where the match is weak. Where a row states a size, it is once, few, many or the class of an expanded clone; other rows omit it.

clone size: many
D gene: -
V gene: TRBV25-1
J gene: TRBJ2-5
CDR3 DNA: TGTGCCAGCAGTGGGGGCCCGGGTCCCCAAGAGACCCAGTACTTC
CDR3 protein: CASSGGPGPQETQYF

clone size: -
D gene: -
V gene: TRBV28
J gene: TRBJ1-4
CDR3 DNA: TGTGCCAGCAGTTTCAACCGGGACGGGGACGGTTTTGCTAATGAAAAACTGTTTTTT
CDR3 protein: CASSFNRDGDGFANEKLFF

clone size: -
D gene: TRBD1
V gene: TRBV7-9
J gene: TRBJ2-1
CDR3 DNA: TGTGCCAGCATCTACACCGGGGACAGGGGCCGGAATGAGCAGTTCTTC
CDR3 protein: CASIYTGDRGRNEQFF

clone size: few
D gene: TRBD2
V gene: TRBV30
J gene: TRBJ2-1
CDR3 DNA: TGTGCCTGGAGTACTCGACTAGCGGAATACAATGAGCAGTTCTTC
CDR3 protein: CAWSTRLAEYNEQFF

clone size: few
D gene: TRBD2
V gene: TRBV20-1
J gene: TRBJ2-3
CDR3 DNA: TGCAGTGCTAGAGTCGCAGTGCGGCTAGCGGGAAGGGGGGATACGCAGTATTTT
CDR3 protein: CSARVAVRLAGRGDTQYF

clone size: few
D gene: -
V gene: TRBV11-2
J gene: TRBJ1-5
CDR3 DNA: TGTGCCAGCAGCTTAGGCGGGGAGCCCCAGCATTTT
CDR3 protein: CASSLGGEPQHF

clone size: few
D gene: TRBD1
V gene: TRBV7-2
J gene: TRBJ1-2
CDR3 DNA: TGTGCCAGCAGCTTGCCGGGACAGGGGGCGAAGGGCTACACCTTC
CDR3 protein: CASSLPGQGAKGYTF

clone size: -
D gene: -
V gene: TRBV25-1
J gene: TRBJ1-3
CDR3 DNA: TGTGCCAGCACCGCAATAGGAAGCTCTGGAAACACCATATATTTT
CDR3 protein: CASTAIGSSGNTIYF

clone size: few
D gene: -
V gene: TRBV7-9
J gene: TRBJ1-4
CDR3 DNA: TGTGCCAGCAGCTTAGGACGAGGGCCTAATGAAAAACTGTTTTTT
CDR3 protein: CASSLGRGPNEKLFF

clone size: -
D gene: -
V gene: TRBV7-9
J gene: TRBJ2-7
CDR3 DNA: TGTGCCAGTAGTGGGGCCGTCGACGAGCAGTACTTC
CDR3 protein: CASSGAVDEQYF

clone size: -
D gene: -
V gene: TRBV7-2
J gene: TRBJ1-2
CDR3 DNA: TGTGCCAACTCCCCTGCGGGGGTTTCGAAAGATGGCTGCACCTTC
CDR3 protein: CANSPAGVSKDGCTF

clone size: few
D gene: TRBD1
V gene: TRBV18
J gene: TRBJ1-2
CDR3 DNA: TGTGCCAGCTCACCTCGGACAGGTGCCACTAGTCATTATGGCTACACCTTC
CDR3 protein: CASSPRTGATSHYGYTF

clone size: -
D gene: TRBD1
V gene: TRBV6-2/TRBV6-3
J gene: TRBJ2-7
CDR3 DNA: TGTGCCAGCAGCCCGGACAGGGTCTACGAGCAGTACTTC
CDR3 protein: CASSPDRVYEQYF

clone size: few
D gene: -
V gene: TRBV6-6
J gene: TRBJ2-2
CDR3 DNA: TGTGCCAGCAGTTACGTGTCTCCGAACACCGGGGAGCTGTTTTTT
CDR3 protein: CASSYVSPNTGELFF

clone size: -
D gene: TRBD2
V gene: TRBV5-6
J gene: TRBJ2-1
CDR3 DNA: TGTGCCAGCAGCTTACCAAGCGGGAGAAGTAAGAATGAGCAGTTCTTC
CDR3 protein: CASSLPSGRSKNEQFF

clone size: -
D gene: TRBD1
V gene: TRBV6-5
J gene: TRBJ1-2
CDR3 DNA: TGTGCCAGCAGTACCTTCGGACAGGGCCTCTATGGCTACACCTTC
CDR3 protein: CASSTFGQGLYGYTF

clone size: -
D gene: -
V gene: TRBV9
J gene: TRBJ1-2
CDR3 DNA: TGTGCCAGCAGCGTAGGTGGTGGGAACTATGGCTACACCTTC
CDR3 protein: CASSVGGGNYGYTF

clone size: few
D gene: -
V gene: TRBV2
J gene: TRBJ1-4
CDR3 DNA: TGTGCCAGCAGCCGGACATCAACTAATGAAAAACTGTTTTTT
CDR3 protein: CASSRTSTNEKLFF